This passage covers 32 T cell receptor beta chains from one sample sequenced in a study of a mutant IDH1 vaccine in newly diagnosed glioma. Described time point: week 47, end of study. Every vaccine dose comprised 300 ug of mutant IDH1 20-mer peptide plus topical imiquimod. TCRdb's table, derived via immunoSEQ multiplex PCR, lists solely in-frame clones and lacks some. The sample lists about 56,000 clones, 80% to 85% occurring once. Their cognate antigens are unknown. Source: PBMCs, taken from a glioma patient whose treatment included an IDH1 peptide vaccine. All receptors come from a woman aged 50 to 60 with glioma.

The chain has TRBV6-5 and TRBJ1-1; D is perhaps TRBD1 (5 bases). V shed 2 bases and J shed 0 bases, with 10 bases lying between them. Germline V gene data show CDR1 as MNHEY and CDR2 as SVGAGI. The CDR3 contains 15 residues. The DNA of the CDR3 is TGTGCCAGCAGTTACGCGGGACGGGTGAACACTGAAGCTTTCTTT. Translated, it gives CASSYAGRVNTEAFF.

In nucleotides, the CDR3 is TGTGCCAGTAGTATCTTCGTCTGGGCAGGGGGTACCGGTCAGCCCCAGCATTTT. Its translation: CASSIFVWAGGTGQPQHF. This rearrangement joins TRBV19 to TRBJ1-5; TRBD1 aligns across 7 bases. CDR3 size: 18 residues. Germline V lookup: CDR1 LNHDA, CDR2 SQIVND (reference sequence). J gave up 6 bases and V 3 bases, and 17 bases lay outside the gene matches. Full variable domain (outside the CDR3, taken from reference TRBV19 and TRBJ1-5): DGGITQSPKYLFRKEGQNVTLSCEQNLNHDAMYWYRQDPGQGLRLIYYSQIVNDFQKGDIAEGYSVSREKKESFPLTVTSAQKNPTAFYLCASSIFVWAGGTGQPQHFGDGTRLSIL.

The chain employs TRBV30 and TRBJ1-3; 11 bases line up with TRBD1. Germline V CDR1 and CDR2: GTSNPN, SVGIG (reference sequence). This CDR3 contains 13 residues. Trimming took 6 bases from V and 7 from J; bases not matched to a gene: 5. CDR3 DNA: TGTGCCTGCCGGGACAGGGGGTTGAACACCATATATTTT. Translated: CACRDRGLNTIYF.

The chain recombines TRBV6-1 with TRBJ2-3; D gene uncertain. This CDR3 has 14 amino acids. With 6 bases removed from V and 1 base from J, the gap between germline ends came to 11 bases. Per germline, CDR1 MNHNS and CDR2 SASEGT. In nucleotides, the CDR3 is TGTGCCAGCAGGTGGAATCAGGGCACAGATACGCAGTATTTT. Its protein is CASRWNQGTDTQYF.

The rearrangement uses TRBV19 and TRBJ1-6; D uncertain. The germline V gene has CDR1 LNHDA and CDR2 SQIVND (reference sequence). V gave up 3 bases and J gave up 9 bases, with 12 bases separating them. The CDR3 extends over 14 amino acids. DNA for the CDR3: TGTGCCAGTAGTATCAACACTGTGCCTTCACCCCTCCACTTT. As protein: CASSINTVPSPLHF.

The chain employs TRBV9 and TRBJ2-3, with a weak D call TRBD2 (6 bases). Germline CDR1 reads SGDLS; CDR2 reads YYNGEE. Deletions cut 4 bases from V and 2 bases from J, with 14 bases between. This CDR3 has 15 amino acids. Here the CDR3 DNA reads TGTGCCAGCAGCCCCAGGTGGGGGGACACAGATACGCAGTATTTT. This encodes CASSPRWGDTDTQYF.

V and J are TRBV6-5 and TRBJ1-1; TRBD1 is a possible D gene (5 bases). The CDR3 is 13 amino acids. The V gene's germline CDR1 is MNHEY and CDR2 SVGAGI. V was pared by 5 bases and J by 8 bases, with 15 bases between. CDR3 nucleotide sequence: TGTGCCAGCAGTCCCTCGGGGGGATTCGAAGCTTTCTTT. Amino acid sequence: CASSPSGGFEAFF.

This chain connects TRBV7-9 to TRBJ2-5; tentative D call: TRBD1 (5 bases). The V and J ends lost 5 bases and 1 base respectively, with 11 bases between them. CDR3 length equals 14 residues. The germline V gene has CDR1 SEHNR and CDR2 FQNEAQ (reference sequence). The CDR3 DNA follows: TGTGCCAGCAGCCCAGGTCAGGGCCAAGAGACCCAGTACTTC. Its protein is CASSPGQGQETQYF.

The chain is built from TRBV15 and TRBJ1-1, with D possibly matching TRBD1 (5 bases). The V gene's germline CDR1 is LNHNV and CDR2 YYDKDF (reference sequence). The CDR3 runs 15 residues. V was trimmed by 5 bases and J by 7 bases, leaving 20 bases between them. CDR3 loop: CATSFREWGRIEAFF. As DNA, the CDR3 is TGTGCCACCAGCTTTCGAGAGTGGGGACGAATTGAAGCTTTCTTT.

The chain joins TRBV6-5 to TRBJ1-1; D remains ambiguous. Germline V gene lookup returns CDR1 MNHEY and CDR2 SVGAGI. The CDR3 extends over 15 amino acids. Trimming took 0 bases from V and 0 from J, leaving 8 bases between them. The CDR3 loop reads CASSYSGALNTEAFF. The CDR3 nucleotides are TGTGCCAGCAGTTACTCTGGAGCCCTGAACACTGAAGCTTTCTTT.

CDR3 in amino acids: CASSWTAAQWFF. DNA of the CDR3: TGTGCCAGCAGCTGGACGGCTGCCCAGTGGTTCTTC. The rearrangement uses TRBV7-9 and TRBJ2-1, with D unclear. With 4 bases removed from V and 15 bases from J, the gap between germline ends came to 16 bases. This CDR3 is built from 12 residues. Germline CDR1 and CDR2: SEHNR and FQNEAQ (reference sequence).

V and J are TRBV6-5 and TRBJ2-7; D remains unclear. Germline V gene data show CDR1 as MNHEY and CDR2 as SVGAGI. Deletions cut 2 bases from V and 4 bases from J, with 15 bases between. The CDR3 loop spans 15 amino acids. DNA of the CDR3: TGTGCCAGCAGTTACGACCCCATCGAAAAATACGAGCAGTACTTC. Its protein is CASSYDPIEKYEQYF.

V is TRBV12-5 and J is TRBJ1-2; 9 bases fit TRBD1. Per germline, CDR1 LGHNT and CDR2 FRNRAP. This CDR3 comprises 14 residues. Germline trimming cut 3 bases from V and 9 bases from J; bases unmatched to any gene: 8. In DNA form, the CDR3 reads TGTGCTAGTGGTTTATCTAACGACAGGGGGAGCTACACCTTC. Translated: CASGLSNDRGSYTF.

V usage is TRBV7-9 and J usage is TRBJ2-7; D remains unclear. V lost 5 bases and J lost 3, with 8 bases in between. This CDR3 comprises 12 residues. Germline values: CDR1 SEHNR, CDR2 FQNEAQ (reference sequence). CDR3 sequence: CASSTNLYEQYF. The CDR3 DNA follows: TGTGCCAGCAGCACAAACCTCTACGAGCAGTACTTC.

This clone was counted a single time. The J gene is TRBJ1-1, the V gene TRBV9; D perhaps matches TRBD1 (6 bases). The V gene lost 0 bases and the J gene lost 4 bases, with 19 bases spanning the gap. From germline, CDR1 is SGDLS and CDR2 YYNGEE. This CDR3 spans 17 amino acids. The CDR3 protein is CASSVGPGGLAGTEAFF. DNA of the CDR3: TGTGCCAGCAGCGTAGGCCCGGGGGGCCTGGCGGGCACTGAAGCTTTCTTT.

The chain joins TRBV6-5 to TRBJ1-2; no clear D. CDR3 length equals 11 residues. V shed 7 bases and J shed 10 bases, with 13 bases lying between them. Germline V gives CDR1 MNHEY, CDR2 SVGAGI. The CDR3 DNA sequence: TGTGCCAGCATTAAACCGCCAGACTACACCTTC. Translation: CASIKPPDYTF.

The CDR3 is CSVEMGGENIQYF. CDR3 in DNA: TGCAGCGTTGAAATGGGGGGAGAAAACATTCAGTACTTC. V gene TRBV29-1 combines with J gene TRBJ2-4; TRBD2 is a possible D gene (6 bases). The CDR3 extends over 13 amino acids. V shed 2 bases and J shed 5 bases, with 10 bases lying between them. The germline V gene encodes CDR1 SQVTM and CDR2 ANQGSEA.

This chain links TRBV6-1 with TRBJ2-7; TRBD2 matches 7 bases. With V trimmed by 11 bases and J by 1 base, 11 bases remained unmatched. Germline V gene lookup returns CDR1 MNHNS and CDR2 SASEGT. This CDR3 comprises 14 residues. The CDR3: CAGEGGGRSYEQYF. The CDR3 DNA reads as TGTGCCGGAGAGGGCGGGGGAAGATCCTACGAGCAGTACTTC.

This rearrangement joins TRBV5-4 to TRBJ2-7; 8 positions agree with TRBD1. With V trimmed by 1 base and J by 5 bases, 8 bases remained unmatched. CDR1 SGHNT and CDR2 YYREEE come from the germline V gene (reference sequence). The CDR3 has 15 residues. The DNA of the CDR3 is TGTGCCAGCAGCTTGTCGGTGACAGGGGTACACGAGCAGTACTTC. As protein: CASSLSVTGVHEQYF.

V is TRBV5-4 and J is TRBJ2-1, with TRBD2 matching over 9 bases. Germline CDR1 is SGHNT and CDR2 is YYREEE (reference sequence). V trimming: 2 bases; J trimming: 0 bases; junction bases outside the gene matches: 6. This CDR3 is 17 amino acids long. For the CDR3, the DNA is TGTGCCAGCAGCTTAGGAGCGGGGGGTAACTCCTACAATGAGCAGTTCTTC. Translation: CASSLGAGGNSYNEQFF.

The CDR3 sequence: CASSVGQPRHGYTF. CDR3 in DNA: TGTGCCAGCAGTGTAGGACAACCCCGCCATGGCTACACCTTC. The V and J genes are TRBV28 and TRBJ1-2; a weak D match, TRBD1 (5 bases). From germline, CDR1 is MDHEN and CDR2 SYDVKM. This CDR3 has 14 amino acids. V was shortened by 5 bases and J by 6 bases, with 16 bases between the two germline ends.

V is TRBV10-1 and J is TRBJ2-7; D is perhaps TRBD1 (5 bases). CDR1 is WNHNN and CDR2 is SYGVQD in the germline V gene (reference sequence). Trimming took 7 bases from V and 6 from J, leaving 10 bases between them. This CDR3 comprises 11 residues. CDR3 sequence reads: CASKRGSEQYF. The DNA for the CDR3 is TGCGCCAGCAAAAGGGGTAGCGAGCAGTACTTC.

This chain connects TRBV4-1 to TRBJ2-2, with D perhaps assigned TRBD1 or TRBD2 (5 bases each). The CDR3 has 14 residues. Germline assignment: CDR1 MGHRA and CDR2 YSYEKL. The V gene lost 0 bases and the J gene lost 6 bases, with 8 bases spanning the gap. The CDR3 region has the DNA TGCGCCAGCAGCCAAGATAGGGGACCCGGGGAGCTGTTTTTT. Amino acids: CASSQDRGPGELFF.

This clone was seen more than once but under ten times. V is TRBV5-6 and J is TRBJ2-1; D is uncertain. Germline lookup yields CDR1 SGHDT and CDR2 YYEEEE. V gave up 0 bases and J gave up 8 bases, with 9 bases separating them. CDR3 size: 13 residues. CDR3 nucleotides: TGTGCCAGCAGCTTGGTCGCCTTCCATGAGCAGTTCTTC. Its translation: CASSLVAFHEQFF.

This chain connects TRBV7-2 to TRBJ2-1; tentative D call: TRBD2 (5 bases). This CDR3 spans 16 amino acids. The germline CDR1 and CDR2 sequences are SGHTA and FQGNSA. Between the trimmed V and J ends, which lost 4 bases and 0 bases, there was a span of 13 bases. The CDR3 protein is CASSWSRVSSYNEQFF. The CDR3 DNA reads TGTGCCAGCAGCTGGTCGCGGGTTAGCTCCTACAATGAGCAGTTCTTC.

The CDR3 protein is CASSYANQPQHF. The CDR3 DNA sequence: TGTGCCAGCAGTTACGCCAATCAGCCCCAGCATTTT. The V and J genes are TRBV6-6 and TRBJ1-5; D is ambiguous. Looked up from germline, CDR1 is MNHNY and CDR2 is SVGAGI (reference sequence). The V end lost 2 bases, the J end lost 3 bases, and 2 bases lay between the germline ends. The CDR3 is 12 residues long.

The rearrangement joins TRBV7-8 to TRBJ2-3, with TRBD2 identical over 11 bases. V was pared by 6 bases and J by 0 bases, with 5 bases of the junction left unmatched. Germline CDR1 is SGHVS and CDR2 is FQNEAQ. The CDR3 is made up of 16 amino acids. The chain's CDR3 is CASRFTSGGSTDTQYF. For the CDR3, the DNA is TGTGCCAGCAGGTTTACTAGCGGGGGTAGCACAGATACGCAGTATTTT.

The chain has TRBV7-8 and TRBJ1-1, with 7 bases fitting TRBD1. Germline-derived CDR1 and CDR2 are SGHVS and FQNEAQ. Germline trimming cut 5 bases from V and 5 bases from J; bases unmatched to any gene: 8. This CDR3 is 14 amino acids long. CDR3 loop: CASSPNRGSTEAFF. DNA of the CDR3: TGTGCCAGCAGCCCGAACAGGGGAAGTACTGAAGCTTTCTTT.

The rearrangement links TRBV19 to TRBJ1-5, with 9 bases identical to TRBD1. The CDR3 runs 14 residues. The germline CDR1 and CDR2 sequences are LNHDA and SQIVND (reference sequence). After removal of 9 bases from V and 7 bases from J, the junction contained 10 bases not matched to a gene. The CDR3 loop is CASHLGTGNQPQHF. Written as DNA, the CDR3 is TGTGCCAGCCACTTAGGGACAGGGAACCAGCCCCAGCATTTT.

The CDR3 DNA follows: TGTGCCAGCAGCGTAGGGAACTATGGCTACACCTTC. This translates into CASSVGNYGYTF. J is TRBJ1-2 and V is TRBV2; D not certain. V shed 6 bases and J shed 2 bases, with 7 bases lying between them. The CDR3 extends over 12 amino acids. Germline V lookup: CDR1 SNHLY, CDR2 FYNNEI.

The rearrangement joins TRBV7-8 to TRBJ2-7; possible D gene TRBD1, 5 bases. Germline V gives CDR1 SGHVS, CDR2 FQNEAQ. The ends were cut back, 0 bases at V and 6 bases at J, with 9 bases in the middle. The CDR3 contains 13 residues. The CDR3 DNA is TGTGCCAGCAGCTTAGCAGGGGAACTCGAGCAGTACTTC. Translation: CASSLAGELEQYF.

The V gene is TRBV28, the J gene TRBJ1-5, with TRBD1 as a possible D gene (5 bases). CDR3 length: 15 amino acids. Per the germline V gene, CDR1 is MDHEN and CDR2 is SYDVKM. Trimming took 2 bases from V and 1 from J, leaving 9 bases between them. CDR3: CASSLQGRSNQPQHF. CDR3 in DNA: TGTGCCAGCAGTTTACAGGGACGGAGCAATCAGCCCCAGCATTTT.